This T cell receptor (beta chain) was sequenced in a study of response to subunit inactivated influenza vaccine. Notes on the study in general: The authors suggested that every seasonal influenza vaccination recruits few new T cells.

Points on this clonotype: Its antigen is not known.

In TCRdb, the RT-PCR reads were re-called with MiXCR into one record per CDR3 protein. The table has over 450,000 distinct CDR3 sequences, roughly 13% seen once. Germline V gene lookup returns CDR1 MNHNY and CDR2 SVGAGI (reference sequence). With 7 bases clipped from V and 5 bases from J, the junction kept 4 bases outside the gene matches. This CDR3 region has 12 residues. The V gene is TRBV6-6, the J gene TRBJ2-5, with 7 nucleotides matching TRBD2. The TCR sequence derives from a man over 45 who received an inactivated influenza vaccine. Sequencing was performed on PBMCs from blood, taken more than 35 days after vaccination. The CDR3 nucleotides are TGTGCCAGCACCGGGGAGGGGGAGACCCAGTACTTC. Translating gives CASTGEGETQYF.